This T cell receptor (beta chain) originates from a study of cytomegalovirus exposure and HLA in healthy donors. Study-level results: Several V segments, TRBV6-2 and TRBV6-3 among them, could not be told apart and were dropped. Later on, an analysis tied some 17,000 TCR beta sequences to HLA alleles at 0.05 false discovery rate.

Trimming took off 3 bases at V and 5 bases at J, with 13 bases between the two ends. Germline CDR1 and CDR2: SNHLY and FYNNEI. This CDR3 has 14 residues. The PCR employed 60 Vbeta primers together with 13 Jbeta primers. Authors' methods: Approximately 10 million shared chains were among 80 million or so unique TCR beta chains counted in a later analysis. The protocol was immunoSEQ multiplex PCR, while the TCRdb copy is restricted to in-frame clones and leaves out a portion. V and J calls and clone size come straight from that table; D and trimming were deduced from the DNA. The data hold approximately 73,000 clones, with 63% observed a single time. Healthy bone marrow donors made up the donors. With respect to this clone: Its antigen is not identified.

This chain connects TRBV2 to TRBJ2-5, with D perhaps matching TRBD1 (5 bases). Sequenced: PBMCs. This TCR came from a young man in good health and CMV-seropositive. CDR3 DNA: TGTGCCAGCAGTGAGCAGGGCCCGGCGGAGACCCAGTACTTC. Translated, it gives CASSEQGPAETQYF.